The rows below give T cell receptor beta chains drawn from one sample of a study of blood T cells in healthy people across ages. TCRdb fed the 5' RACE reads into MiXCR, producing one record per CDR3 protein. Among 600,000 to 800,000 distinct CDR3 sequences listed, around a fifth were seen once. The sample was blood. These receptors came from a man aged 70 or older in good health. Both conserved end residues are part of each CDR3. A D gene is named only where the DNA matches it firmly. Only some rows state a clone size, as once, few, many or a class for expanded clones.

abundance: few
d_gene: TRBD2
v_gene: TRBV20-1
j_gene: TRBJ2-1
CDR3aa: CSAHGLVLNEQFF
CDR3nt: TGCAGTGCTCACGGACTAGTCCTCAATGAGCAGTTCTTC

abundance: few
d_gene: -
v_gene: TRBV21-1
j_gene: TRBJ2-7
CDR3aa: CASSKVIGTCFYEQYF
CDR3nt: TGTGCCAGCAGCAAAGTTATAGGGACATGTTTCTACGAGCAGTACTTC

abundance: few
d_gene: TRBD1
v_gene: TRBV6-1
j_gene: TRBJ1-4
CDR3aa: CASSVDRVGEKLFF
CDR3nt: TGTGCCAGCAGCGTCGACAGGGTGGGTGAAAAACTGTTTTTT

abundance: -
d_gene: TRBD1
v_gene: TRBV28
j_gene: TRBJ2-5
CDR3aa: CASSPQQGWETQYF
CDR3nt: TGTGCCAGCAGTCCCCAACAGGGGTGGGAGACCCAGTACTTC

abundance: few
d_gene: TRBD1
v_gene: TRBV5-1
j_gene: TRBJ2-1
CDR3aa: CASSFNPGQSYNEQFF
CDR3nt: TGCGCCAGCAGCTTTAATCCGGGACAGAGTTACAATGAGCAGTTCTTC

abundance: -
d_gene: -
v_gene: TRBV12-3/TRBV12-4
j_gene: TRBJ1-2
CDR3aa: CASSLVALYGYTF
CDR3nt: TGTGCCAGCAGTTTAGTAGCCCTATATGGCTACACCTTC

abundance: few
d_gene: -
v_gene: TRBV20-1
j_gene: TRBJ2-3
CDR3aa: CSAAQSTTDTQYF
CDR3nt: TGCAGTGCTGCTCAGTCCACCACAGATACGCAGTATTTT

abundance: once
d_gene: -
v_gene: TRBV3-1
j_gene: TRBJ2-5
CDR3aa: CASSQVLTGRQTQYF
CDR3nt: TGTGCCAGCAGCCAAGTCCTCACAGGGAGGCAGACCCAGTACTTC

abundance: -
d_gene: TRBD2
v_gene: TRBV7-2
j_gene: TRBJ2-2
CDR3aa: CASSPPSGSLTGELFF
CDR3nt: TGTGCCAGCAGCCCACCTAGCGGGAGTTTAACCGGGGAGCTGTTTTTT

abundance: -
d_gene: TRBD2
v_gene: TRBV9
j_gene: TRBJ2-2
CDR3aa: CASSVAGLATGELFF
CDR3nt: TGCGCCAGCAGCGTAGCGGGGCTAGCGACCGGGGAGCTGTTTTTT

abundance: -
d_gene: TRBD1
v_gene: TRBV6-4
j_gene: TRBJ1-3
CDR3aa: CASSRTGNGGNTIYF
CDR3nt: TGTGCCAGCAGTAGGACAGGGAACGGTGGAAACACCATATATTTT

abundance: -
d_gene: -
v_gene: TRBV5-1
j_gene: TRBJ2-3
CDR3aa: CASSLARRGSGTDTQYF
CDR3nt: TGCGCCAGCAGCTTGGCCAGAAGGGGTTCGGGCACAGATACGCAGTATTTT

abundance: -
d_gene: TRBD1
v_gene: TRBV2
j_gene: TRBJ2-2
CDR3aa: CASRDRAATGELFF
CDR3nt: TGTGCCAGCCGAGACAGGGCTGCCACCGGGGAGCTGTTTTTT

abundance: few
d_gene: TRBD1
v_gene: TRBV12-3/TRBV12-4
j_gene: TRBJ2-2
CDR3aa: CASSSGGTGSGELFF
CDR3nt: TGTGCCAGCAGTTCGGGTGGGACAGGGTCCGGGGAGCTGTTTTTT

abundance: -
d_gene: -
v_gene: TRBV15
j_gene: TRBJ2-7
CDR3aa: CATSRDGQGIYEQYF
CDR3nt: TGTGCCACCAGCAGAGATGGTCAGGGGATCTACGAGCAGTACTTC

abundance: -
d_gene: -
v_gene: TRBV28
j_gene: TRBJ1-2
CDR3aa: CASSLRGSSYGYTF
CDR3nt: TGTGCCAGCAGTTTAAGGGGGAGTTCCTATGGCTACACGTTC

abundance: -
d_gene: -
v_gene: TRBV20-1
j_gene: TRBJ1-2
CDR3aa: CSAGDGDYGYTF
CDR3nt: TGCAGTGCTGGAGACGGGGACTATGGCTACACCTTC

abundance: -
d_gene: -
v_gene: TRBV5-1
j_gene: TRBJ2-6
CDR3aa: CASYEGHSGANVLTF
CDR3nt: TGCGCCAGCTATGAGGGACACTCTGGGGCCAACGTCCTGACTTTC

abundance: many
d_gene: TRBD2
v_gene: TRBV4-1
j_gene: TRBJ2-5
CDR3aa: CASSPGLAGGFQETQYF
CDR3nt: TGCGCCAGCAGCCCGGGACTAGCGGGAGGATTTCAAGAGACCCAGTACTTC

abundance: -
d_gene: -
v_gene: TRBV12-3/TRBV12-4
j_gene: TRBJ1-5
CDR3aa: CASSEVSGGVNQPQHF
CDR3nt: TGTGCCAGCAGCGAGGTTTCGGGCGGCGTTAATCAGCCCCAGCATTTT

abundance: many
d_gene: -
v_gene: TRBV4-3
j_gene: TRBJ2-7
CDR3aa: CASSQVQGYEQYF
CDR3nt: TGCGCCAGCAGCCAAGTCCAGGGCTACGAGCAGTACTTC

abundance: few
d_gene: -
v_gene: TRBV29-1
j_gene: TRBJ1-2
CDR3aa: CSVEDRARNGYTF
CDR3nt: TGCAGCGTTGAAGATCGGGCCAGGAATGGCTACACCTTC

abundance: -
d_gene: -
v_gene: TRBV10-3
j_gene: TRBJ1-3
CDR3aa: CAISSDRYSGNTIYF
CDR3nt: TGTGCCATCAGTTCGGACAGATACTCTGGAAACACCATATATTTT

abundance: few
d_gene: -
v_gene: TRBV5-1
j_gene: TRBJ2-7
CDR3aa: CASRERPGDRVYEQYF
CDR3nt: TGCGCCAGCAGAGAGCGTCCGGGGGATAGGGTCTACGAGCAGTACTTC

abundance: -
d_gene: -
v_gene: TRBV27
j_gene: TRBJ2-7
CDR3aa: CASSFSGKSGDTYEQYF
CDR3nt: TGTGCCAGCAGTTTTTCAGGGAAGAGCGGGGACACCTACGAGCAGTACTTC

abundance: -
d_gene: TRBD2
v_gene: TRBV28
j_gene: TRBJ2-1
CDR3aa: CASSSGLAGGRASSYNEQFF
CDR3nt: TGTGCCAGCAGCTCCGGACTAGCGGGAGGGAGGGCTAGCTCCTACAATGAGCAGTTCTTC

abundance: -
d_gene: -
v_gene: TRBV7-9
j_gene: TRBJ2-5
CDR3aa: CASSPEVETQYF
CDR3nt: TGTGCCAGCAGCCCGGAGGTAGAGACCCAGTACTTC

abundance: many
d_gene: -
v_gene: TRBV29-1
j_gene: TRBJ2-1
CDR3aa: CSVPNRSYNEQFF
CDR3nt: TGCAGCGTTCCTAATCGCTCCTACAATGAGCAGTTCTTC

abundance: few
d_gene: -
v_gene: TRBV20-1
j_gene: TRBJ2-1
CDR3aa: CSAIGPSSPNEQFF
CDR3nt: TGCAGTGCTATAGGACCCAGTTCCCCCAATGAGCAGTTCTTC

abundance: many
d_gene: TRBD1
v_gene: TRBV20-1
j_gene: TRBJ2-7
CDR3aa: CSASGTGISYEQYF
CDR3nt: TGCAGTGCTAGCGGGACAGGCATCTCCTACGAGCAGTACTTC

abundance: -
d_gene: TRBD1
v_gene: TRBV28
j_gene: TRBJ2-1
CDR3aa: CASSKDRGQFF
CDR3nt: TGTGCCAGCAGTAAGGACAGGGGGCAGTTCTTC

abundance: -
d_gene: -
v_gene: TRBV3-1
j_gene: TRBJ1-4
CDR3aa: CASSQAVRATNEKLFF
CDR3nt: TGTGCCAGCAGCCAAGCGGTCAGGGCAACTAATGAAAAACTGTTTTTT

abundance: -
d_gene: -
v_gene: TRBV7-8
j_gene: TRBJ2-5
CDR3aa: CASSRTVRETQYF
CDR3nt: TGTGCCAGCAGTCGGACTGTTAGGGAGACCCAGTACTTC

abundance: -
d_gene: TRBD2
v_gene: TRBV6-2/TRBV6-3
j_gene: TRBJ2-1
CDR3aa: CASTAAGAPYNEQFF
CDR3nt: TGTGCCAGCACCGCAGCGGGGGCCCCCTACAATGAGCAGTTCTTC

abundance: few
d_gene: TRBD2
v_gene: TRBV28
j_gene: TRBJ2-1
CDR3aa: CASVRAGGNNEQFF
CDR3nt: TGTGCCAGCGTCCGAGCGGGAGGGAACAATGAGCAGTTCTTC

abundance: few
d_gene: -
v_gene: TRBV5-1
j_gene: TRBJ1-1
CDR3aa: CASSSQASNTEAFF
CDR3nt: TGCGCCAGCAGCTCGCAAGCATCGAACACTGAAGCTTTCTTT

abundance: -
d_gene: TRBD1
v_gene: TRBV6-6
j_gene: TRBJ1-4
CDR3aa: CASSPPGTGLEKLFF
CDR3nt: TGTGCCAGCAGTCCGCCCGGGACAGGGCTTGAAAAACTGTTTTTT